The 5 T cell receptor beta chains in this list originate from one sample, sequenced in a study of cytomegalovirus exposure and HLA in healthy donors. PCR involved 60 Vbeta and 13 Jbeta primers. Generated by immunoSEQ multiplex PCR, the TCRdb table keeps only in-frame clones and is missing some. The repertoire table contains some 40,000 clones. Sequencing was done on a sample of PBMCs. The receptor set was obtained from a human donor in good health.

The rearrangement joins TRBV29-1 to TRBJ2-7; TRBD1 matches 8 bases. CDR3 length: 13 amino acids. The germline V gene encodes CDR1 SQVTM and CDR2 ANQGSEA. J lost 6 bases, V lost 4 bases, and 8 bases had no gene match. In nucleotides, the CDR3 is TGCAGCGTTGCAACAGGGGGGATCTCCGAGCAGTACTTC. This sequence encodes CSVATGGISEQYF.

This chain uses TRBV11-2 with TRBJ1-1, with D perhaps matching TRBD1 (6 bases). V dropped 3 bases and J dropped 6 bases, with 14 bases sitting between them. CDR3 size: 14 residues. Looked up from germline, CDR1 is SGHAT and CDR2 is FQNNGV. CDR3 DNA sequence: TGTGCCAGCAGCTTCACTGACCAGGGGTCTGAAGCTTTCTTT. It is translated as CASSFTDQGSEAFF.

The V call is TRBV28, the J call TRBJ1-2; no definite D call. The V end was cut by 3 bases, the J end by 10 bases, with 15 bases between. Germline loops: CDR1 MDHEN, CDR2 SYDVKM. The CDR3 spans 13 residues. The CDR3 DNA is TGTGCCAGCAGTTTGGAGGCCCTTAAGGTCTACACCTTC. Its translation: CASSLEALKVYTF.

This sequence joins TRBV7-3 and TRBJ2-2, with D possibly TRBD2 on 6 matching bases. CDR1 and CDR2 (germline): SGHTA, FQGTGA. Trimming cost V 3 bases and J 4 bases, with 9 bases left between them. This CDR3 region has 14 residues. The DNA of the CDR3 is TGTGCCAGCAGCTTCCTCGGGGGCACCGGGGAGCTGTTTTTT. This translates into CASSFLGGTGELFF.

This chain joins TRBV5-1 and TRBJ2-1; 7 bases line up with TRBD1. This CDR3 is built from 15 residues. CDR1 is SGHRS and CDR2 is YFSETQ in the germline V gene. After removal of 4 bases from V and 7 bases from J, the junction contained 11 bases not matched to a gene. CDR3 sequence reads: CASSLELTGQNEQFF. In DNA, the CDR3 is TGCGCCAGCAGCCTCGAATTGACAGGGCAGAATGAGCAGTTCTTC.